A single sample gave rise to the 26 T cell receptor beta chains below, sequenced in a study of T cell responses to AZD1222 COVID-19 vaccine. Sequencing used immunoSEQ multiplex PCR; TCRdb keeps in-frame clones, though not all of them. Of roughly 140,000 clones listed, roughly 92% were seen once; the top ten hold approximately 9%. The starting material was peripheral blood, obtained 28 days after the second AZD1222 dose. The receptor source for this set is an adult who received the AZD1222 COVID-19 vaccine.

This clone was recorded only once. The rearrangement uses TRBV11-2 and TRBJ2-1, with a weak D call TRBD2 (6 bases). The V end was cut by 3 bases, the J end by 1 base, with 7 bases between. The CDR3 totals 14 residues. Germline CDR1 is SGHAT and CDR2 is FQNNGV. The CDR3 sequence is CASSFRESYNEQFF. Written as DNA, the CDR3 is TGTGCCAGCAGCTTCCGGGAGTCCTACAATGAGCAGTTCTTC.

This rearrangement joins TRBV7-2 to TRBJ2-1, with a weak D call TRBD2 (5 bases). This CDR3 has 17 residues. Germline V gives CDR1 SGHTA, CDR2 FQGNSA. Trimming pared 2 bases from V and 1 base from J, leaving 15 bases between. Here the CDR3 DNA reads TGTGCCAGCAGCTTATACGGGATTGGGGTGTCCTACAATGAGCAGTTCTTC. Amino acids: CASSLYGIGVSYNEQFF.

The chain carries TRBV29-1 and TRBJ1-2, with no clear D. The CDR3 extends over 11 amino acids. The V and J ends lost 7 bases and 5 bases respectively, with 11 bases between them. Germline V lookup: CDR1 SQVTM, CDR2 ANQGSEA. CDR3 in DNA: TGCAGCGCCCGGTTGGAATATGGCTACACCTTC. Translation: CSARLEYGYTF.

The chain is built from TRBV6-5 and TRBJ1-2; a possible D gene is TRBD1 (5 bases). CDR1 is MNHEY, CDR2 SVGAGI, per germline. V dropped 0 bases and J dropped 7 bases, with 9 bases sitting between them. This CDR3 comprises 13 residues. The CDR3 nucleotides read TGTGCCAGCAGTTACTCCGCCGGGGGTGGCTACACCTTC. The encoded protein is CASSYSAGGGYTF.

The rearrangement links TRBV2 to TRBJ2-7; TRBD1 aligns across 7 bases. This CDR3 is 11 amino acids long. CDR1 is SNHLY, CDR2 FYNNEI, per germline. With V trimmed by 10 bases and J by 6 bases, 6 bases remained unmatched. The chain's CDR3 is CAIYRGSEQYV. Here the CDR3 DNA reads TGTGCCATCTACAGGGGAAGCGAGCAGTACGTC.

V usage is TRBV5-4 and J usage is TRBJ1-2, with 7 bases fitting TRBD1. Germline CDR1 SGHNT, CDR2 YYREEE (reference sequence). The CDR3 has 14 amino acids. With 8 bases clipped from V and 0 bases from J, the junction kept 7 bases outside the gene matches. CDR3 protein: CASRGQRSNYGYTF. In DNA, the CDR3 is TGTGCCAGTCGGGGACAGCGCTCTAACTATGGCTACACCTTC.

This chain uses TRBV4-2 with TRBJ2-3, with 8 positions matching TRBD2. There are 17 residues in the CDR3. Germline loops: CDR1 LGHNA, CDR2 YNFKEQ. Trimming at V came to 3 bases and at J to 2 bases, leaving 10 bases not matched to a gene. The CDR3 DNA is TGTGCCAGCAGCCAGGCCCTACTAGCGGATCCCACAGATACGCAGTATTTT. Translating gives CASSQALLADPTDTQYF.

CDR3 in amino acids: CASSLMGATDTQYF. The DNA for the CDR3 is TGTGCCAGCAGCCTAATGGGGGCCACAGATACGCAGTATTTT. The V gene is TRBV9, the J gene TRBJ2-3, with D tentatively TRBD1 (6 bases). Trimming stripped 4 bases from V and 2 bases from J, with 11 bases between. Germline V gene data show CDR1 as SGDLS and CDR2 as YYNGEE. This CDR3 contains 14 residues.

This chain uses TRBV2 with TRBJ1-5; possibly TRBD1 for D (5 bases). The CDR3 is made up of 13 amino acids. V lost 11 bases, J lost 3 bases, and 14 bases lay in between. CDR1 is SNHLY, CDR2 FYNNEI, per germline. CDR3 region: CASKAQDNQPQHF. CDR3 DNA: TGTGCCTCCAAGGCACAGGACAATCAGCCCCAGCATTTT. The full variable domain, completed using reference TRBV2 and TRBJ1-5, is EPEVTQTPSHQVTQMGQEVILRCVPISNHLYFYWYRQILGQKVEFLVSFYNNEISEKSEIFDDQFSVERPDGSNFTLKIRSTKLEDSAMYFCASKAQDNQPQHFGDGTRLSIL.

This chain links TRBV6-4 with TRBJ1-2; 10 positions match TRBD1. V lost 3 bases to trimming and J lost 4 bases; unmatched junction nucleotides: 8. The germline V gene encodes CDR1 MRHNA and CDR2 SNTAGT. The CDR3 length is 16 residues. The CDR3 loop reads CASSETGTGDGYGYTF. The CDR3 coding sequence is TGTGCCAGCAGTGAAACCGGGACAGGGGACGGCTATGGCTACACCTTC.

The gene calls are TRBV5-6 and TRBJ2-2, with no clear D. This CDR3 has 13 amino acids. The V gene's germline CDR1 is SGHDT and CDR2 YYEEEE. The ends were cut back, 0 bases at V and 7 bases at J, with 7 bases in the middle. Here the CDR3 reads CASSLGSNGELFF. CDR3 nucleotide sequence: TGTGCCAGCAGCTTGGGGTCGAACGGGGAGCTGTTTTTT. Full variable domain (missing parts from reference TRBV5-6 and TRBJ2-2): DAGVTQSPTHLIKTRGQQVTLRCSPKSGHDTVSWYQQALGQGPQFIFQYYEEEERQRGNFPDRFSGHQFPNYSSELNVNALLLGDSALYLCASSLGSNGELFFGEGSRLTVL.

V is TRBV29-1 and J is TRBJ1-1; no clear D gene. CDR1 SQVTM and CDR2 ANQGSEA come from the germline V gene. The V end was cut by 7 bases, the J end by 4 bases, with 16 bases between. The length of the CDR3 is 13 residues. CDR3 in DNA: TGCAGCGCCGAAACCACCCGAGGCACTGAAGCTTTCTTT. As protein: CSAETTRGTEAFF.

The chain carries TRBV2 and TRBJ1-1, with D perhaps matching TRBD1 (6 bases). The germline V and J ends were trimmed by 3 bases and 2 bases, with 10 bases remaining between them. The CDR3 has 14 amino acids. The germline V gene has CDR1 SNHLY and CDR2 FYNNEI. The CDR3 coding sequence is TGTGCCAGCAGTGATAACAGGGTAAACACTGAAGCTTTCTTT. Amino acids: CASSDNRVNTEAFF.

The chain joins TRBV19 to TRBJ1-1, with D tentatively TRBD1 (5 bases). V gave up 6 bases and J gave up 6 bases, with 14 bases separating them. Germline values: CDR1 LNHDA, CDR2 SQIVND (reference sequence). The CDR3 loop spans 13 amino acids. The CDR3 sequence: CASSDTWDPEAFF. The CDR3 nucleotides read TGTGCCAGTAGCGACACGTGGGACCCTGAAGCTTTCTTT.

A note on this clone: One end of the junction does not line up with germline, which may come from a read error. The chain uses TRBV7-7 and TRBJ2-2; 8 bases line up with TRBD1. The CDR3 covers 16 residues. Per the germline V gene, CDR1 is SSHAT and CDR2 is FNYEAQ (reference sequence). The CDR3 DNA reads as TGTGCTAGCAGCCGAGACAGGGGTGTGTGGACCGGGGAGCTGTTTTTT. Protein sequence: CASSRDRGVWTGELFF.

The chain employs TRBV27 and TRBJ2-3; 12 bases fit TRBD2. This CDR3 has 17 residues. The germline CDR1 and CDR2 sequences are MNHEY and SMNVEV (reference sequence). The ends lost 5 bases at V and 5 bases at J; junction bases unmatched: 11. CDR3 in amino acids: CASSTRTSGVYRDTQYF. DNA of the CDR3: TGTGCCAGCAGTACCCGGACTAGCGGGGTTTATAGAGATACGCAGTATTTT.

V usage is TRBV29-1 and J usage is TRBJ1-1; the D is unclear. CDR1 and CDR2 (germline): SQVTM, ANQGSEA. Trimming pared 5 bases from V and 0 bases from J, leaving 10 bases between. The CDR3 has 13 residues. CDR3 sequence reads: CSVLRQVNTEAFF. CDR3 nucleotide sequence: TGCAGCGTTTTGAGGCAGGTGAACACTGAAGCTTTCTTT.

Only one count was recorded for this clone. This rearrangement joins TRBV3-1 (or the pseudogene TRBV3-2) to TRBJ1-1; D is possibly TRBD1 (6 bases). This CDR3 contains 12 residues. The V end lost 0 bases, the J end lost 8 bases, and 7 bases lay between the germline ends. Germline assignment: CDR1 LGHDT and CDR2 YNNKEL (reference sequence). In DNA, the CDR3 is TGTGCCAGCAGCCAAGAAGACAGGGAAGCTTTCTTT. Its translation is CASSQEDREAFF.

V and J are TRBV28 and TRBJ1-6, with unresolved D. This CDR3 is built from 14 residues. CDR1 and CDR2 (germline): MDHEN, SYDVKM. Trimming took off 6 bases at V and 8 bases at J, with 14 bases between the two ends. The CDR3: CASRPHSRDSPLHF. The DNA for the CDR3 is TGTGCCAGCAGGCCCCACAGTAGGGATTCACCCCTCCACTTT.

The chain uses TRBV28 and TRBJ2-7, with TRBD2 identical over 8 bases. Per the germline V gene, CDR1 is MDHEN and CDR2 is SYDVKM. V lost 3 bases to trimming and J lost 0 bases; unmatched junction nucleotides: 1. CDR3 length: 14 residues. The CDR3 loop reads CASSLSGSSYEQYV. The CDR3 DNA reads TGTGCCAGCAGTTTGAGCGGGAGCTCCTACGAGCAGTACGTC.

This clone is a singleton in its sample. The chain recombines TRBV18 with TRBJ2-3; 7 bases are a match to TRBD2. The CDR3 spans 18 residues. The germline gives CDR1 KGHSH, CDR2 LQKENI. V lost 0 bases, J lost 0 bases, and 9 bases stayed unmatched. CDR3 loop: CASSPPGLSGSSTDTQYF. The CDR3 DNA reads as TGTGCCAGCTCACCACCGGGACTAAGCGGGTCTAGCACAGATACGCAGTATTTT. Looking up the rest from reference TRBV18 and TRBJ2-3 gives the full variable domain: NAGVMQNPRHLVRRRGQEARLRCSPMKGHSHVYWYRQLPEEGLKFMVYLQKENIIDESGMPKERFSAEFPKEGPSILRIQQVVRGDSAAYFCASSPPGLSGSSTDTQYFGPGTRLTVL.

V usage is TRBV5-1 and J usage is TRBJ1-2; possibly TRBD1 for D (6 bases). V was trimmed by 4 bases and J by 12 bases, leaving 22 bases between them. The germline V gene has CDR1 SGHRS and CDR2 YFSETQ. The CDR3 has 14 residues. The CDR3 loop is CASSSGGVTGYHTF. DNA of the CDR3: TGCGCCAGCAGCAGTGGGGGCGTCACCGGCTACCACACCTTC.

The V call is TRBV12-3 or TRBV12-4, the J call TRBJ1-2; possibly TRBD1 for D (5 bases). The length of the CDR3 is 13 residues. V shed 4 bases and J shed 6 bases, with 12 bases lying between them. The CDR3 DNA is TGTGCCAGCAGTTGGGGACCCGGGCATGGCTACACCTTC. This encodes CASSWGPGHGYTF.

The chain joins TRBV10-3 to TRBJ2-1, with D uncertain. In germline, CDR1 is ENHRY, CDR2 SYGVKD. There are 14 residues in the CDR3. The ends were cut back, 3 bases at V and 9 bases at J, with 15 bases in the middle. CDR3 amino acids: CAISEGLKSAEQFF. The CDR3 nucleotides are TGTGCCATCAGTGAAGGGCTAAAGTCTGCTGAGCAGTTCTTC.

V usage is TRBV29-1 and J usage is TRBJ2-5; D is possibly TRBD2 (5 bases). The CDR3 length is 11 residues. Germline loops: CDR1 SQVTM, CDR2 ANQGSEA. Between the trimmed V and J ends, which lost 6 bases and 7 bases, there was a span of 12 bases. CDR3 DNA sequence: TGCAGCGTGGACTCGTACGGGACCCAGTACTTC. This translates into CSVDSYGTQYF.

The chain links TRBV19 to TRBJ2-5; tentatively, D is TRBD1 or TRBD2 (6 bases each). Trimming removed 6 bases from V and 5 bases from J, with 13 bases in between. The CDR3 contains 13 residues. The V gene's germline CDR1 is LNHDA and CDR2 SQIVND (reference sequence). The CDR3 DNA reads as TGTGCCAGTAGCCCCCCGGGGGCGGAGACCCAGTACTTC. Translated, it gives CASSPPGAETQYF.